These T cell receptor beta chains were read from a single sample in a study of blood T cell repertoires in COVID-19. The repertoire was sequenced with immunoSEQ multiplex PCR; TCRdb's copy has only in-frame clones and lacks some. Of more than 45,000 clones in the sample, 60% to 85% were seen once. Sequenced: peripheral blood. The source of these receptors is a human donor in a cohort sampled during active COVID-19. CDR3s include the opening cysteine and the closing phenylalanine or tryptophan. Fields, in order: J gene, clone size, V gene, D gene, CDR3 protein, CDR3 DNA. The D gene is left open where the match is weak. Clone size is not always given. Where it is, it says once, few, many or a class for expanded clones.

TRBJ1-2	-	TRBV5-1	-	CASSLEGGEYGYTF	TGCGCCAGCAGCTTGGAAGGCGGCGAATATGGCTACACCTTC
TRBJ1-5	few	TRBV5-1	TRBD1	CASSPGAGQGAGQPQHF	TGCGCCAGCAGCCCGGGAGCGGGACAGGGGGCAGGACAGCCCCAGCATTTT
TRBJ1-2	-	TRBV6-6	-	CASSYVGANGYTF	TGTGCCAGCAGTTACGTGGGGGCTAACGGCTACACCTTC
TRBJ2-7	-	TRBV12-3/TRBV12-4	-	CASSLALSYEQYF	TGTGCCAGCAGTTTAGCCCTTTCCTACGAGCAGTACTTC
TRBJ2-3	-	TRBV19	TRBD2	CASALTSVSTDTQYF	TGTGCCAGTGCCCTGACTAGCGTTAGCACAGATACGCAGTATTTT
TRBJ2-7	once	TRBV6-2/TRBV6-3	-	CASSYAAYEQYF	TGTGCCAGCAGTTATGCGGCTTACGAGCAGTACTTC
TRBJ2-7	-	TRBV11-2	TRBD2	CASSLGAGVLYEQYF	TGTGCCAGCAGCTTAGGAGCGGGAGTATTATACGAGCAGTACTTC
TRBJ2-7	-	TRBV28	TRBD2	CASSSAGTSGNYEQYF	TGTGCCAGCAGTTCTGCCGGGACTAGCGGAAATTACGAGCAGTACTTC
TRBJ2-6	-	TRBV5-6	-	CASSLTRNSGANVLTF	TGTGCCAGCAGCTTGACGCGGAACTCTGGGGCCAACGTCCTGACTTTC
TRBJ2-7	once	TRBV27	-	CASSLLDSPYEQYF	TGTGCCAGCAGTTTATTGGACAGCCCCTACGAGCAGTACTTC
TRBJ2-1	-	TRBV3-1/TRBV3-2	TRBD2	CASSQMTSGGDNEQFF	TGTGCCAGCAGCCAAATGACTAGCGGGGGGGACAATGAGCAGTTCTTC
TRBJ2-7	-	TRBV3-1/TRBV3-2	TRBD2	CASSRSGDSYEQYF	TGTGCCAGCAGCCGCAGCGGGGACTCCTACGAGCAGTACTTC
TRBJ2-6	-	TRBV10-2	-	CARRPSGGQPLSGANVLTF	TGCGCCAGGAGACCGTCAGGTGGACAGCCTCTTTCTGGGGCCAACGTCCTGACTTTC
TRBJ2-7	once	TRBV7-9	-	CASSFDLTRGEQYF	TGTGCCAGCAGCTTTGATCTAACCCGGGGCGAGCAGTACTTC
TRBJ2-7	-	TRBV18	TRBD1	CASSLRTGGSSYEQYF	TGTGCCAGCTCCCTCAGGACAGGGGGTAGCTCCTACGAGCAGTACTTC
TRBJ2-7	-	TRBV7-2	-	CASSLKATYEQYF	TGTGCCAGCAGCTTAAAAGCAACGTACGAGCAGTACTTC
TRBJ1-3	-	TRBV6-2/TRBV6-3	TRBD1	CASSYRSGTGYGNTIYF	TGTGCCAGCAGTTACCGATCCGGGACAGGGTATGGAAACACCATATATTTT
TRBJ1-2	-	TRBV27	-	CATARGGGYGYTF	TGTGCCACCGCGAGGGGGGGTGGGTATGGCTACACCTTC
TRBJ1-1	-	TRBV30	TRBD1	CAWSVQRTGGMGTEAFF	TGTGCCTGGAGTGTACAGAGGACAGGGGGAATGGGTACTGAAGCTTTCTTT
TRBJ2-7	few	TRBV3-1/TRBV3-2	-	CASSNRDWLAGQYF	TGTGCCAGCAGCAACCGGGACTGGCTCGCGGGGCAGTACTTC
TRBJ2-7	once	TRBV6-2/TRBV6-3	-	CASSYLMMTDYEQYF	TGTGCCAGCAGTTATTTAATGATGACAGACTACGAGCAGTACTTC
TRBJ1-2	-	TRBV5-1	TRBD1	CASSSLTGGVGYTF	TGCGCCAGCAGCTCACTTACAGGGGGCGTGGGCTACACCTTC
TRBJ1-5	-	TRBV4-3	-	CASSQEVGRAIQPQHF	TGCGCCAGCAGCCAAGAGGTCGGCAGGGCCATCCAGCCCCAGCATTTT
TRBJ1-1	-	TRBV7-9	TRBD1	CASSQRTGLNTEAFF	TGTGCCAGCAGCCAGCGGACAGGATTAAACACTGAAGCTTTCTTT
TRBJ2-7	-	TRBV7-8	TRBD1	CASSLLGTGIYEQYF	TGTGCCAGCAGCTTACTCGGGACAGGGATCTACGAGCAGTACTTC
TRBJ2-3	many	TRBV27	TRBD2	CASSSGGPVDTQYF	TGTGCCAGCAGCTCGGGGGGGCCGGTAGATACGCAGTATTTT
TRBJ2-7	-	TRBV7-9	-	CASSRPVTTNYEQYF	TGTGCCAGCAGCCGTCCCGTGACTACCAACTACGAGCAGTACTTC
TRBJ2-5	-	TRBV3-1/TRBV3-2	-	CASSLDRNAETQYF	TGTGCCAGCAGCCTCGACAGGAACGCGGAGACCCAGTACTTC
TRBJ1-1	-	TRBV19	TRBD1	CASTYGTGQSEAFF	TGTGCCTCTACCTACGGGACAGGGCAGTCTGAAGCTTTCTTT
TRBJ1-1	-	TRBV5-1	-	CASSLLVGGTEAFF	TGCGCCAGCAGCTTGTTGGTCGGGGGCACTGAAGCTTTCTTT
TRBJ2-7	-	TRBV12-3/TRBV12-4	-	CASSQRIYEQYF	TGTGCCAGCAGTCAGCGAATCTACGAGCAGTACTTC
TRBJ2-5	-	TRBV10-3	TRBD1	CAISTGTGGETQYF	TGTGCCATCAGCACCGGGACAGGGGGAGAGACCCAGTACTTC
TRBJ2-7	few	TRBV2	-	CASRQDSSSYEQYF	TGTGCCAGCAGACAGGATTCAAGCTCCTACGAGCAGTACTTC